This T cell receptor beta chain was retrieved from a study of CD8 T cells in ankylosing spondylitis. Study-level results: Those disease-linked clones were CD8+; they were also relatively rare in peripheral blood. Reactive arthritis synovial fluid and blood previously showed some of these motif variants. Characteristic of ankylosing spondylitis blood, it appeared, was a TCR beta motif comprising several highly homologous variants. From matched ankylosing spondylitis synovial fluid, disease-linked clones were reportedly recovered at significantly enriched levels.

Details on this clonotype: Its specificity is unknown.

Making the TCR beta libraries involved quantitative 5'-RACE with molecular barcodes. TCRdb independently ran MiXCR on the 5' RACE reads; one entry per CDR3 protein. The data show about 220,000 distinct CDR3 sequences, approximately 20% seen once. The sample comprised blood, either unsorted or a sorted T cell fraction (not recorded which). The receptor comes from a male donor with ankylosing spondylitis.

The CDR3 is CASSPFLAGEQFF. The CDR3 DNA is TGTGCCAGCAGCCCTTTTTTGGCCGGTGAGCAGTTCTTC. The V gene is TRBV7-9, the J gene TRBJ2-1; no definite D call. The V gene lost 5 bases and the J gene lost 9 bases, with 14 bases spanning the gap. Germline CDR1 and CDR2: SEHNR and FQNEAQ (reference sequence). This CDR3 has 13 amino acids.